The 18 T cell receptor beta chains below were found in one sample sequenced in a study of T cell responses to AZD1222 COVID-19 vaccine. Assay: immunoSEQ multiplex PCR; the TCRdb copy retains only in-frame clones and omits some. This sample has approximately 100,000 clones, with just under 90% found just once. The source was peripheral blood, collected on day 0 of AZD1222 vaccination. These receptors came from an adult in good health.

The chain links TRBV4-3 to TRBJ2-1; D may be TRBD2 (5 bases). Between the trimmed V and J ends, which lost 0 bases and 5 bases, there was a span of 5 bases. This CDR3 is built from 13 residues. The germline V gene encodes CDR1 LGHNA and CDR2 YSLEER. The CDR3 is CASSQDGDNEQFF. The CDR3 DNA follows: TGCGCCAGCAGCCAAGACGGGGACAATGAGCAGTTCTTC.

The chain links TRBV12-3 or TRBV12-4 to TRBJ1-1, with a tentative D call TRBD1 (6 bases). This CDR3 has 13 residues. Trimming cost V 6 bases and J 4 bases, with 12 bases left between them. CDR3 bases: TGTGCCAGCAGCTTCCAGGGGATCACTGAAGCTTTCTTT. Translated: CASSFQGITEAFF.

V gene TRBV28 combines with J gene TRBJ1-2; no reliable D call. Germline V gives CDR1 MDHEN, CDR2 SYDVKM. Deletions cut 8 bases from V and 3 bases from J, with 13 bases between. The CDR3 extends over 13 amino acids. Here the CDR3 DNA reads TGTGCCAGCGCGGAGGTACGATACTATGGCTACACCTTC. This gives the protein CASAEVRYYGYTF.

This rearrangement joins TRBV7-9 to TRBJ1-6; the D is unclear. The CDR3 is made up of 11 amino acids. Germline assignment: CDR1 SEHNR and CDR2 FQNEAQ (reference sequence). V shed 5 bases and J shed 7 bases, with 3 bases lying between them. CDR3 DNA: TGTGCCAGCAGCGAAAATTCACCCCTCCACTTT. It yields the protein CASSENSPLHF.

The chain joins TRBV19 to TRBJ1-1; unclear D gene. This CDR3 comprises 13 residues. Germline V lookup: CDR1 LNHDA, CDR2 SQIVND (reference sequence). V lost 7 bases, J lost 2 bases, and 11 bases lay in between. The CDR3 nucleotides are TGTGCCAGTATTCGTACACCCAACACTGAAGCTTTCTTT. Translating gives CASIRTPNTEAFF.

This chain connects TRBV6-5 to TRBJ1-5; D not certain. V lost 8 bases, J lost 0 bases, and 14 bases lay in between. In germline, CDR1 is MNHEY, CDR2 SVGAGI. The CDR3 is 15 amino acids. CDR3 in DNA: TGTGCCAGCGCTGCCGACACTTATAGCAATCAGCCCCAGCATTTT. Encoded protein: CASAADTYSNQPQHF.

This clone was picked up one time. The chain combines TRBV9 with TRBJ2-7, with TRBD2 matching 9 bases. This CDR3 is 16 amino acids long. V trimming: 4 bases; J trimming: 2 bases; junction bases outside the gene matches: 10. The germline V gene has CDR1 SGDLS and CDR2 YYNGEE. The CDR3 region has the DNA TGTGCCAGCAGCCCCCGGGGAGCGGGAGGAACCTACGAGCAGTACTTC. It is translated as CASSPRGAGGTYEQYF.

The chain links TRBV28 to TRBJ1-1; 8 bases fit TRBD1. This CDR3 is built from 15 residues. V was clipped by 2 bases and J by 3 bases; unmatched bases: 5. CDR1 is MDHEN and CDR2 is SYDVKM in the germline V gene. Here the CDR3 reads CASSLGTGGYTEAFF. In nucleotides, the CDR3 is TGTGCCAGCAGTTTAGGAACAGGGGGTTACACTGAAGCTTTCTTT. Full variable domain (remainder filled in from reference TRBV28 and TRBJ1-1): DVKVTQSSRYLVKRTGEKVFLECVQDMDHENMFWYRQDPGLGLRLIYFSYDVKMKEKGDIPEGYSVSREKKERFSLILESASTNQTSMYLCASSLGTGGYTEAFFGQGTRLTVV.

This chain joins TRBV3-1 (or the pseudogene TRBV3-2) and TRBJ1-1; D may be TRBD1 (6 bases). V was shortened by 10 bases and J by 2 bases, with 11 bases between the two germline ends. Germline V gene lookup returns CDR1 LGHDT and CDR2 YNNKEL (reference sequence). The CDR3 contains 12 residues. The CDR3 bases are TGTGCCACCACGGACAGCAACACTGAAGCTTTCTTT. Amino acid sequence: CATTDSNTEAFF.

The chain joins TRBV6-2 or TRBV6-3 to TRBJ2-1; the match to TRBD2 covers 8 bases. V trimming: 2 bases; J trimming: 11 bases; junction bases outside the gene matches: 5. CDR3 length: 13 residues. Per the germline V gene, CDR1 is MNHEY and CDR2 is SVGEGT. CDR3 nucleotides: TGTGCCAGCAGTTACGCCGCTAGCGGGCAGCAGTTCTTC. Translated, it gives CASSYAASGQQFF.

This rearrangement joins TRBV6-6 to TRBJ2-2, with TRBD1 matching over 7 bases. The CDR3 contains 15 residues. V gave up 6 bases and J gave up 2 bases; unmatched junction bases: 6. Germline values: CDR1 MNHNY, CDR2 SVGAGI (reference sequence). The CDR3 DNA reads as TGTGCCAGCAGACCTGACAGGGCCAACACCGGGGAGCTGTTTTTT. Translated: CASRPDRANTGELFF.

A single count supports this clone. The CDR3 DNA is TGTGCCAGCAGCTGGCCCGGGACGCAAGAGACCCAGTACTTC. It translates to CASSWPGTQETQYF. The V gene is TRBV7-9, the J gene TRBJ2-5; D possibly uses TRBD1 or TRBD2 (5 bases each). Trimming cost V 4 bases and J 2 bases, with 11 bases left between them. The germline V gene has CDR1 SEHNR and CDR2 FQNEAQ (reference sequence). The CDR3 is made up of 14 amino acids.

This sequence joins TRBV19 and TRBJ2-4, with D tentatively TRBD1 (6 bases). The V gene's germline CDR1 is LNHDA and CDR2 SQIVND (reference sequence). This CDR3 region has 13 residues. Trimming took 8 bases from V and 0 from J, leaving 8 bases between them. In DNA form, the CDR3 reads TGTGCCAGTGCAGGGGTAGCCAAAAACATTCAGTACTTC. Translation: CASAGVAKNIQYF.

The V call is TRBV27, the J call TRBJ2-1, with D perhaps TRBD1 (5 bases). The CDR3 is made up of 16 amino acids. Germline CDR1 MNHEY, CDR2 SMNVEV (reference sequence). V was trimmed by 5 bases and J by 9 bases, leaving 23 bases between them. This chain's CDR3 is CASSTWTTPPRFEQFF. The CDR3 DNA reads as TGTGCCAGCAGTACCTGGACAACCCCCCCCCGGTTTGAGCAGTTCTTC.

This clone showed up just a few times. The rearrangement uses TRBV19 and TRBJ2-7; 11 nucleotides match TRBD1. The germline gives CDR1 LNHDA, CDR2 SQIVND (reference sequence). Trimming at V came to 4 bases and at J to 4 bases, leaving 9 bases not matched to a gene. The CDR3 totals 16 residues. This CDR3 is CASSTPLDRGRYEQYF. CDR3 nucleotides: TGTGCCAGTAGTACGCCTCTGGACAGGGGGCGATACGAGCAGTACTTC.

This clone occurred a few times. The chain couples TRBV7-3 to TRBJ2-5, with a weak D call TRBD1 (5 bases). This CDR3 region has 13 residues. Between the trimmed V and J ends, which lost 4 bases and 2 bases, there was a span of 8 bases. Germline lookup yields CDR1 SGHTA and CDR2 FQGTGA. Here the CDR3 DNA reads TGTGCCAGCAGCTCCCAGGGACAAGAGACCCAGTACTTC. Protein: CASSSQGQETQYF.

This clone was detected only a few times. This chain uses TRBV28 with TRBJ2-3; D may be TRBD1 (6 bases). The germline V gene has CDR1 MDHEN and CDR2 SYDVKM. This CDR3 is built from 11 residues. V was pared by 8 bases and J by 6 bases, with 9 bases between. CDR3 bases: TGTGCCAGCGTCCAGGGGGATACGCAGTATTTT. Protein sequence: CASVQGDTQYF. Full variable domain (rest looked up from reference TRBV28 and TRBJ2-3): DVKVTQSSRYLVKRTGEKVFLECVQDMDHENMFWYRQDPGLGLRLIYFSYDVKMKEKGDIPEGYSVSREKKERFSLILESASTNQTSMYLCASVQGDTQYFGPGTRLTVL.

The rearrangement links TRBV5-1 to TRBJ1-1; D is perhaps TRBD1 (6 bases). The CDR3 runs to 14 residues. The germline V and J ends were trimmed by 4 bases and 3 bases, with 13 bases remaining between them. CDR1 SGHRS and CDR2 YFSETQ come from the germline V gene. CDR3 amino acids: CASSTAGQHTEAFF. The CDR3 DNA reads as TGCGCCAGCAGCACGGCAGGACAGCACACTGAAGCTTTCTTT.